This paragraph reports one T cell receptor beta chain. The antigen remains undetermined. The data are from a study of T cell repertoires in cytomegalovirus infection. The overall study: Public TCR beta signatures indicated both CMV infection and matching HLA type.

TCRdb fed the reads into MiXCR, producing one record per CDR3 protein. The sample shows more than 650,000 distinct CDR3 sequences, less than 40% of them seen only once. Study results and caveats: Individuals carrying CMV plus the relevant HLA were identified by cumulative frequency of public TCR beta families.

V lost 6 bases and J lost 2, with 17 bases in between. The CDR3 is 16 residues long. Germline V CDR1 and CDR2: MDHEN, SYDVKM. The specimen was PBMCs. V gene TRBV28 combines with J gene TRBJ2-1; D uncertain. The TCR originated in a human donor in good health (CMV status not recorded). Some clones in this sample may be carry-over from other donors' samples. In DNA form, the CDR3 reads TGTGCCAGCAGCCCCGTAAGTTTCGATCCCTACAATGAGCAGTTCTTC. Amino acids: CASSPVSFDPYNEQFF. Variable domain in full (rest from reference TRBV28 and TRBJ2-1): DVKVTQSSRYLVKRTGEKVFLECVQDMDHENMFWYRQDPGLGLRLIYFSYDVKMKEKGDIPEGYSVSREKKERFSLILESASTNQTSMYLCASSPVSFDPYNEQFFGPGTRLTVL.